The entry below describes one T cell receptor beta chain. The antigen is undetermined. These data are taken from a study of Ad26.COV2.S vaccination and SARS-CoV-2 variants. Background on the study: Recipients of Ad26.COV2.S got it intramuscularly, once or twice 56 days apart.

Sequencing used immunoSEQ multiplex PCR; TCRdb keeps in-frame clones, though not all of them. The sample contains around 450,000 clones, about 91% of which appear only once. Study-wide findings and caveats: In TCR breadth and depth analyses, total T cell responses may have been underestimated. Vaccine and placebo recipients had similar non-spike TCR breadth.

Germline CDR1 SGDLS, CDR2 YYNGEE. The CDR3 runs 13 residues. V lost 5 bases and J 7 bases, leaving 15 bases between the germline ends. Treatment noted: roughly 20 received Ad26.COV2.S at low or high dose, single or two shots; roughly 5 received placebo; per-sample allocation not given. Following the first vaccine or placebo injection, samples were taken on day 63. Expression of Wuhan-strain SARS-CoV-2 spike came from the Ad26 vector that formed the vaccine. V and J are TRBV9 and TRBJ2-5, with D perhaps TRBD1 or TRBD2 (5 bases each). The clonotype was recovered from a person between 18 and 65 years old who received the Ad26.COV2.S COVID-19 vaccine or a placebo. This material consisted of peripheral blood, taken in a trial of Ad26.COV2.S vaccine versus placebo. This CDR3 reads CASSPTATRTQYF. The CDR3 region has the DNA TGTGCCAGCAGTCCGACAGCCACTAGGACCCAGTACTTC.